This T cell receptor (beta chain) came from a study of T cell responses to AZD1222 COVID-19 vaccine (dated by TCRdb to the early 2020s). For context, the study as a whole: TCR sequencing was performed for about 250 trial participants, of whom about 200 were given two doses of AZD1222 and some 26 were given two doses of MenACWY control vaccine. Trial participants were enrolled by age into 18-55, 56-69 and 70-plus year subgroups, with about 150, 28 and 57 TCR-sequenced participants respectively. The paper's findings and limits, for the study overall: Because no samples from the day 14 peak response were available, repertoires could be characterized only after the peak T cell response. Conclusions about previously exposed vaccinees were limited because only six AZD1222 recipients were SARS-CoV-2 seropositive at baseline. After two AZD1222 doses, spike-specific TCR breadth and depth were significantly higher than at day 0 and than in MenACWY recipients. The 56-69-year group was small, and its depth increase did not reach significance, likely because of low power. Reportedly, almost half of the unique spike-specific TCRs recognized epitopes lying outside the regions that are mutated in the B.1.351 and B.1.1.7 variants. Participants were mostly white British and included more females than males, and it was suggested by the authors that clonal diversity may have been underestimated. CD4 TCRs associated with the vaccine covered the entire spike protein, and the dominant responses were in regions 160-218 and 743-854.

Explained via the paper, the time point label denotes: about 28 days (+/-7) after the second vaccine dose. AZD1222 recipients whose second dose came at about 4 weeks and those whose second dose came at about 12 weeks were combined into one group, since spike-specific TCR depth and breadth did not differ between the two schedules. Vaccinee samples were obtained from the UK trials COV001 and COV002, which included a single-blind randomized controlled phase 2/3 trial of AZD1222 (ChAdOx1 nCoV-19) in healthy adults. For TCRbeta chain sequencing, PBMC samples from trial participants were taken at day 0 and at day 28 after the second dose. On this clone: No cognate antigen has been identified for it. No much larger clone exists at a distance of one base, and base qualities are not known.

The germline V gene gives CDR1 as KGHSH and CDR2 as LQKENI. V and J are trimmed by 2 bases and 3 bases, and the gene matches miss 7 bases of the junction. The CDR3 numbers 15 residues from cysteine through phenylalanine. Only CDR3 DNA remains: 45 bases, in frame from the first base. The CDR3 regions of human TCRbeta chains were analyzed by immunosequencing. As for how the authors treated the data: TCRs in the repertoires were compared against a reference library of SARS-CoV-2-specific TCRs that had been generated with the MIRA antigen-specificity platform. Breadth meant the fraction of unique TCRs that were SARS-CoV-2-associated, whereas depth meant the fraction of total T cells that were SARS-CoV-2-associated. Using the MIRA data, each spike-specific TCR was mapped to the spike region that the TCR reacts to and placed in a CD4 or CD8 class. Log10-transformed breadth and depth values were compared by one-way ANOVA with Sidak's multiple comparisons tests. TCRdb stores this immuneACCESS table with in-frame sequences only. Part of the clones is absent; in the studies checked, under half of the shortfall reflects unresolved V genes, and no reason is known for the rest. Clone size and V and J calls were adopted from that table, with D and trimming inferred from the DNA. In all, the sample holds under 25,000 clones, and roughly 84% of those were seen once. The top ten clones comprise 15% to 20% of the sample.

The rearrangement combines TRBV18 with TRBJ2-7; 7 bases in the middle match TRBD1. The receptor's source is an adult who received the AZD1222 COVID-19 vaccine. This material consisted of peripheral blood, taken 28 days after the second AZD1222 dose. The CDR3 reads CASSPRQGKRYEQYF. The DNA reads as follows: TGTGCCAGCTCACCAAGACAGGGAAAACGCTACGAGCAGTACTTC.